The clone carrying this T cell receptor (beta chain) was seen a single time. The protocol was immunoSEQ multiplex PCR, while the TCRdb copy is restricted to in-frame clones and leaves out a portion. The table includes about 120,000 clones, about 95% detected once. The entry originates in a study of control samples from healthy donors and cancer patients. The V segment lost 4 bases and the J segment 2 bases; nucleotides outside the gene matches: 5. Germline V gene lookup returns CDR1 MNHEY and CDR2 SMNVEV (reference sequence). This CDR3 has 15 residues. The sequence came from a man aged 30-40 years in good health. Sequencing was carried out using blood. The V call is TRBV27, the J call TRBJ2-7; TRBD1 agrees at 10 bases. CDR3 region: CASSSAGTGAYEQYF. Here the CDR3 DNA reads TGTGCCAGCAGTTCCGCCGGGACAGGGGCCTACGAGCAGTACTTC.